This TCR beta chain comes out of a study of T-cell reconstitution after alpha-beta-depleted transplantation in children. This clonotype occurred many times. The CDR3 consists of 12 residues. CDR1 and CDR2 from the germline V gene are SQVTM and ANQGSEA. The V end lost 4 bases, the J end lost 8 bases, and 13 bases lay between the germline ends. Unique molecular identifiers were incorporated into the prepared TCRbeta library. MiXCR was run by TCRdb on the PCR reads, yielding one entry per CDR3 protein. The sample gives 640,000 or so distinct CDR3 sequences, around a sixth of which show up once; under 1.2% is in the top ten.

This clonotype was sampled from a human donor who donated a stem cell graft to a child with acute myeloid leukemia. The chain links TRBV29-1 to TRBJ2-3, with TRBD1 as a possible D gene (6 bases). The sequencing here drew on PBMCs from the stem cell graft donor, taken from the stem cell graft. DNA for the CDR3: TGCAGCGTTGGCTCTACCAGGGGTACGCAGTATTTT. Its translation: CSVGSTRGTQYF.